This T cell receptor beta chain was identified during a study of T cell changes during pregnancy in multiple sclerosis. Some clones are missing from TCRdb's copy, which holds only in-frame ones; the method was immunoSEQ multiplex PCR. The sample has some 80,000 clones; roughly 96% are singletons. Here the sequenced sample was peripheral blood, taken in the second trimester of pregnancy. This clonotype was obtained from a female donor with multiple sclerosis, enrolled in a pregnancy study.

CDR3 region: CAWSGGVAEQYF. DNA for the CDR3: TGTGCCTGGAGTGGGGGAGTTGCCGAGCAGTACTTC. The J gene is TRBJ2-7, the V gene TRBV30, with D possibly matching TRBD2 (5 bases). The germline CDR1 and CDR2 sequences are GTSNPN and SVGIG (reference sequence). V was trimmed by 1 base and J by 6 bases, leaving 10 bases between them. The CDR3 covers 12 residues. The full variable domain, rest sourced from reference TRBV30 and TRBJ2-7, is SQTIHQWPATLVQPVGSPLSLECTVEGTSNPNLYWYRQAAGRGLQLLFYSVGIGQISSEVPQNLSASRPQDRQFILSSKKLLLSDSGFYLCAWSGGVAEQYFGPGTRLTVT.